This T cell receptor beta chain emerged from a study of blood T cell repertoires in COVID-19. Across the whole study: Collection of acute and convalescent COVID-19 samples took place in the United States, Italy and Spain. T cells, B-cell-depleted T cells, or PBMCs supplied cDNA or gDNA.

This CDR3 contains 15 residues. Germline V lookup: CDR1 SGDLS, CDR2 YYNGEE. V shed 3 bases, J shed 10 bases, and the junction held 6 bases outside the gene matches. Generated by immunoSEQ multiplex PCR, the TCRdb table keeps only in-frame clones and is missing some. Here the sample spans some 48,000 clones, roughly 84% being singletons. Input material: peripheral blood. The source is a human donor in a cohort sampled during active COVID-19. V usage is TRBV9 and J usage is TRBJ2-1, with TRBD2 matching 14 bases. The CDR3 reads CASSAGLAGAEEQFF. DNA of the CDR3: TGTGCCAGCAGCGCGGGACTAGCGGGAGCTGAAGAGCAGTTCTTC.